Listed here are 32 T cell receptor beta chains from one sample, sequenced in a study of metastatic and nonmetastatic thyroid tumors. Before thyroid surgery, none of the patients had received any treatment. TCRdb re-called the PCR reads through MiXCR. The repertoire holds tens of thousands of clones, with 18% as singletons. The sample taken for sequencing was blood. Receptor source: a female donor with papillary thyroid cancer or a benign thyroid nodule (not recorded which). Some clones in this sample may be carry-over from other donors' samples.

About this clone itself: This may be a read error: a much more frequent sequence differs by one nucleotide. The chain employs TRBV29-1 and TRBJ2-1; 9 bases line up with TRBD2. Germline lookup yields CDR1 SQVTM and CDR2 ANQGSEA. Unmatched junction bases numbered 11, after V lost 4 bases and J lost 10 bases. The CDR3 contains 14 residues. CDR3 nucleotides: TGCAGCGTTGGGGGACTAGCCCCAGGGGACGAGCAGTTCTTC. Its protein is CSVGGLAPGDEQFF.

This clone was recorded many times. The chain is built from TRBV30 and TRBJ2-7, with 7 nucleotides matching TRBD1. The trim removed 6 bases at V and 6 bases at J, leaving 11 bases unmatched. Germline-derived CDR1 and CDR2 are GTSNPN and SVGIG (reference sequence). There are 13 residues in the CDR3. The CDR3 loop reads CACTGQLNGEQYF. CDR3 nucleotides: TGTGCCTGTACGGGACAGCTCAATGGCGAGCAGTACTTC. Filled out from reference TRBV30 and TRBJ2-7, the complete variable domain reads SQTIHQWPATLVQPVGSPLSLECTVEGTSNPNLYWYRQAAGRGLQLLFYSVGIGQISSEVPQNLSASRPQDRQFILSSKKLLLSDSGFYLCACTGQLNGEQYFGPGTRLTVT.

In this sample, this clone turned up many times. As DNA, the CDR3 is TGTGCCAGCACCTCGGGGGGGTTGGAGACCCAGTACTTC. Translated, it gives CASTSGGLETQYF. The genes are TRBV2 and TRBJ2-5, with TRBD2 identical over 8 bases. This CDR3 comprises 13 residues. J lost 5 bases, V lost 7 bases, and 6 bases had no gene match. From germline, CDR1 is SNHLY and CDR2 FYNNEI.

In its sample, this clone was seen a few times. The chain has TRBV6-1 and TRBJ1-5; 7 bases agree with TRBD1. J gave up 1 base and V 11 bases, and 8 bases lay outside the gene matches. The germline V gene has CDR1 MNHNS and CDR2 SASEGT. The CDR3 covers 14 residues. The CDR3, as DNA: TGTGCCGGAAGACAGGGTGGGAGCAATCAGCCCCAGCATTTT. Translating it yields CAGRQGGSNQPQHF.

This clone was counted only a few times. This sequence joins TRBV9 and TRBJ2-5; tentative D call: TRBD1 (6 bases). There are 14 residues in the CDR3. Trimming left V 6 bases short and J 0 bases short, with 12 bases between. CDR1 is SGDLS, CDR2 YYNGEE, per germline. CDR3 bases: TGTGCCAGCACATCAGGGGAGTACCAAGAGACCCAGTACTTC. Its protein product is CASTSGEYQETQYF.

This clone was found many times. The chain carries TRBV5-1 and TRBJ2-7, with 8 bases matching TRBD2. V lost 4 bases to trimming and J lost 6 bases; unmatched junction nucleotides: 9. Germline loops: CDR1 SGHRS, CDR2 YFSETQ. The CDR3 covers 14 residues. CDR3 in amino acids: CASSPGLEFSEQYF. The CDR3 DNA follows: TGCGCCAGCAGCCCGGGACTAGAATTTTCCGAGCAGTACTTC. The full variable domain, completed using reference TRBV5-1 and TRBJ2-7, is KAGVTQTPRYLIKTRGQQVTLSCSPISGHRSVSWYQQTPGQGLQFLFEYFSETQRNKGNFPGRFSGRQFSNSRSEMNVSTLELGDSALYLCASSPGLEFSEQYFGPGTRLTVT.

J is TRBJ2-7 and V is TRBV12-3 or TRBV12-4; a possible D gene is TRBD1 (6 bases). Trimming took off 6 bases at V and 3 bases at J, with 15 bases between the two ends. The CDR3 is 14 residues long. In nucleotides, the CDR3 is TGTGCCAGCAGCATACAGGGTGCACTCTACGAGCAGTACTTC. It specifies CASSIQGALYEQYF.

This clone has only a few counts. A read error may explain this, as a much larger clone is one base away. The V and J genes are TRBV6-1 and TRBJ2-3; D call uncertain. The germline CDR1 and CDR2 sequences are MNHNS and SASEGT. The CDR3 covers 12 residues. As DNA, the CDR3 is TGTGCCAGCAGTTTCGGCACATATACGCAGTATTTT. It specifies CASSFGTYTQYF.

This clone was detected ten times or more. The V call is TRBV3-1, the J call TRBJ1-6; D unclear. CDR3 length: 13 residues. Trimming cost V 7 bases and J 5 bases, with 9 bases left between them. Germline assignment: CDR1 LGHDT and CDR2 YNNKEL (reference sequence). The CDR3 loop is CASTGEDNSPLHF. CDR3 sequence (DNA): TGTGCCAGCACCGGGGAAGATAATTCACCCCTCCACTTT.

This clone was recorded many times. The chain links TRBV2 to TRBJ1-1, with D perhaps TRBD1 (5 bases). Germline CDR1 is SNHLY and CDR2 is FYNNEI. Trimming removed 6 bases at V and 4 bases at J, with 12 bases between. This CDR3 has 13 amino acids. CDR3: CASRPGLATEAFF. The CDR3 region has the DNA TGTGCCAGCAGGCCGGGACTGGCCACTGAAGCTTTCTTT. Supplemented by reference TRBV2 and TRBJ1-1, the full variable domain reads EPEVTQTPSHQVTQMGQEVILRCVPISNHLYFYWYRQILGQKVEFLVSFYNNEISEKSEIFDDQFSVERPDGSNFTLKIRSTKLEDSAMYFCASRPGLATEAFFGQGTRLTVV.

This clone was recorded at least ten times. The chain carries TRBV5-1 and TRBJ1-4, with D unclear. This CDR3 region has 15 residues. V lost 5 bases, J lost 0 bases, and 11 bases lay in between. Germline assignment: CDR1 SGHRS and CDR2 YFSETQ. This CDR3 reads CASRETVATNEKLFF. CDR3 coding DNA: TGCGCCAGCAGGGAGACGGTTGCAACTAATGAAAAACTGTTTTTT.

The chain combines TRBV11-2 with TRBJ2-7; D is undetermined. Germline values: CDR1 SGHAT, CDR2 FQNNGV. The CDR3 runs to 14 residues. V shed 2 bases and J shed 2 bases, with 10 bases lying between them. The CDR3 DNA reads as TGTGCCAGCAGCTTATATGGGTATCCCTACGAGCAGTACTTC. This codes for CASSLYGYPYEQYF.

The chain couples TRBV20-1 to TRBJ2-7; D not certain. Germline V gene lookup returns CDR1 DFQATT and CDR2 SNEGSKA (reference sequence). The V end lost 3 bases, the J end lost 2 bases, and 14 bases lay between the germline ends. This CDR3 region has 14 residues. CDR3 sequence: CSASSSAFAYEQYF. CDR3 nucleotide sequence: TGCAGTGCTAGTTCCAGCGCGTTTGCCTACGAGCAGTACTTC.

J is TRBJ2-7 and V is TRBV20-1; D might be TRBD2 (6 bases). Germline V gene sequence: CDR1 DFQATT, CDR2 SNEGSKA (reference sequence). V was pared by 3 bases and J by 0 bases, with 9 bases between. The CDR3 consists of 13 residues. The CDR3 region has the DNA TGCAGTGCTAGTATGCGGGGCTCCTACGAGCAGTACTTC. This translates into CSASMRGSYEQYF.

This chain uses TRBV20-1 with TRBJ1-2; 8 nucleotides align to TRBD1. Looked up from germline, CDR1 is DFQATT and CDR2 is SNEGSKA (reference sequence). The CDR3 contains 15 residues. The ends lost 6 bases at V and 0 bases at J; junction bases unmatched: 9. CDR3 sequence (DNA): TGCAGTGCAAATGGACAGGGAGGTTCTAACTATGGCTACACCTTC. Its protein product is CSANGQGGSNYGYTF.

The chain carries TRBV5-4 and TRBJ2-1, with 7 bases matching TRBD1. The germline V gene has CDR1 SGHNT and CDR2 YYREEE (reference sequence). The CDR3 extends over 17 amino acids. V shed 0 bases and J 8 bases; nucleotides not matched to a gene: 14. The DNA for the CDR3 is TGTGCCAGCAGCTTGGGGGGCCCGCGACAGGGCCTTTATGAGCAGTTCTTC. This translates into CASSLGGPRQGLYEQFF. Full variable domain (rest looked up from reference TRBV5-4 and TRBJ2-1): ETGVTQSPTHLIKTRGQQVTLRCSSQSGHNTVSWYQQALGQGPQFIFQYYREEENGRGNFPPRFSGLQFPNYSSELNVNALELDDSALYLCASSLGGPRQGLYEQFFGPGTRLTVL.

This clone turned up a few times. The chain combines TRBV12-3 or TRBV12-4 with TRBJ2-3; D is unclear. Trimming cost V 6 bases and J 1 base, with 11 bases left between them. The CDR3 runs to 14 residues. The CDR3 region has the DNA TGTGCCAGCAGCCACGGACCCGGCACAGATACGCAGTATTTT. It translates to CASSHGPGTDTQYF.

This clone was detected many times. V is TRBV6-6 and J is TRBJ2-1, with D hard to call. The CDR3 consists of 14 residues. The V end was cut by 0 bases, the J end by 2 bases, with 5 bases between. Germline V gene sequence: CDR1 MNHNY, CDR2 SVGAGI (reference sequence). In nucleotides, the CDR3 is TGTGCCAGCAGTTACTCTGACACCTACAATGAGCAGTTCTTC. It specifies CASSYSDTYNEQFF.

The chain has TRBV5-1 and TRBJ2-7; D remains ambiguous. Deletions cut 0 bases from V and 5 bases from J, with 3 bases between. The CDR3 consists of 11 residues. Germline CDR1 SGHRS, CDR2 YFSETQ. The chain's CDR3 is CASSLGDEQYF. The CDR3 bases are TGCGCCAGCAGCTTGGGGGACGAGCAGTACTTC.

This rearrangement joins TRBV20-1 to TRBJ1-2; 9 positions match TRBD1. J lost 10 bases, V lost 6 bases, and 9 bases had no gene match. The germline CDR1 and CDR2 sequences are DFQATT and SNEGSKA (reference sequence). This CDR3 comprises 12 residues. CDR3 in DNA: TGCAGTGCCACGGACAGGGGTAGTGCCTACACCTTC. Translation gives CSATDRGSAYTF.

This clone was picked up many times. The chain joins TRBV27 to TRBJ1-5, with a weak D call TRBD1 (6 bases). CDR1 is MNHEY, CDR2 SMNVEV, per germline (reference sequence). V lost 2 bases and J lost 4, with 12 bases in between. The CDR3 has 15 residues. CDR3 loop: CASSLGGLGNQPQHF. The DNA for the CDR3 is TGTGCCAGCAGTTTAGGGGGCCTTGGGAATCAGCCCCAGCATTTT.

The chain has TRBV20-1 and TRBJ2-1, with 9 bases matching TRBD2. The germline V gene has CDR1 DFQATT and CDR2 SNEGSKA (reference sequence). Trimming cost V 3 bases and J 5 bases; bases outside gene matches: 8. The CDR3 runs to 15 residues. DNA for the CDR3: TGCAGTGCTAGGTCGACTAGCGGACCTAACAATGAGCAGTTCTTC. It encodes CSARSTSGPNNEQFF.

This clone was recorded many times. CDR3 nucleotide sequence: TGCGCCAGCAGCTCTAACGGGGGCCGGGAGCAGTACTTC. It yields the protein CASSSNGGREQYF. V is TRBV4-1 and J is TRBJ2-7; perhaps D is TRBD1 or TRBD2 (6 bases each). CDR1 and CDR2 from the germline V gene are MGHRA and YSYEKL. The CDR3 sequence is 13 residues long. Deletions cut 5 bases from V and 7 bases from J, with 15 bases between.

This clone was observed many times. The CDR3 loop is CASVRTGYEQYF. The CDR3 DNA sequence: TGTGCCAGCGTCCGGACCGGCTACGAGCAGTACTTC. The chain carries TRBV28 and TRBJ2-7, with D unclear. With 8 bases removed from V and 3 bases from J, the gap between germline ends came to 11 bases. The CDR3 extends over 12 amino acids. Germline lookup yields CDR1 MDHEN and CDR2 SYDVKM.

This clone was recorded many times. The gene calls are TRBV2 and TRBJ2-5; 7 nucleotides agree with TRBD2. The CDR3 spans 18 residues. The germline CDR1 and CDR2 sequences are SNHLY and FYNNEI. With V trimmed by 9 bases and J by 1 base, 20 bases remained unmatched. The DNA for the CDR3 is TGTGCCAGTATTGGGAGAGGATATGGCGGGAGAAGCCAAGAGACCCAGTACTTC. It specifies CASIGRGYGGRSQETQYF.

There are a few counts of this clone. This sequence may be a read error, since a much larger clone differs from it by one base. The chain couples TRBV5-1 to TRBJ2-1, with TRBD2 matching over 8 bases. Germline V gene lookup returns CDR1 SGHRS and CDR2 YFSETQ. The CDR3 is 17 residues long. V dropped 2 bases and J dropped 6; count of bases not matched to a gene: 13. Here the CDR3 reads CASSFQREPPLGNEQFF. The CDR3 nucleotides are TGCGCCAGCAGCTTCCAGCGGGAGCCCCCCCTAGGCAATGAGCAGTTCTTC. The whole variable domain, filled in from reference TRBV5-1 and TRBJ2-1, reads KAGVTQTPRYLIKTRGQQVTLSCSPISGHRSVSWYQQTPGQGLQFLFEYFSETQRNKGNFPGRFSGRQFSNSRSEMNVSTLELGDSALYLCASSFQREPPLGNEQFFGPGTRLTVL.

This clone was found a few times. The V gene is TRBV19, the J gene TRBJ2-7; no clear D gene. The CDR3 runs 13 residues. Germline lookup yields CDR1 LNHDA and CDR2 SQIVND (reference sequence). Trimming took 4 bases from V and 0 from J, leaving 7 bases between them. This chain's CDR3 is CASSKRTSYEQYF. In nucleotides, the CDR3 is TGTGCCAGTAGTAAACGGACCTCCTACGAGCAGTACTTC.

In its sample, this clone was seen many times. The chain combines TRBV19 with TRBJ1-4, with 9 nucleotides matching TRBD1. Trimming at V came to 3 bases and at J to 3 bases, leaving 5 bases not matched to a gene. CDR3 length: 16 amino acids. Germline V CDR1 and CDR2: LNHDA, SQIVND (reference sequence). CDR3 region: CASSMAGQGANEKLFF. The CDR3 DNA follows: TGTGCCAGTAGTATGGCGGGACAGGGCGCTAATGAAAAACTGTTTTTT.

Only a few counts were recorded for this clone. CDR3 in DNA: TGTGCCAGCAGTCCCAATTACGAGCAGTACTTC. Its translation: CASSPNYEQYF. This chain links TRBV2 with TRBJ2-7; D not certain. The length of the CDR3 is 11 residues. V lost 5 bases and J 4 bases, leaving 6 bases between the germline ends. CDR1 and CDR2 from the germline V gene are SNHLY and FYNNEI.

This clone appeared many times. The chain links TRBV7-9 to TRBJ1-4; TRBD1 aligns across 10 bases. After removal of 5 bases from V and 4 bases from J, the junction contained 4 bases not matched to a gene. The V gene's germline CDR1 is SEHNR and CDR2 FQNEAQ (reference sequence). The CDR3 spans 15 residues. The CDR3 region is CASSRRTGGNEKLFF. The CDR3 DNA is TGTGCCAGCAGCAGACGGACAGGGGGTAATGAAAAACTGTTTTTT.

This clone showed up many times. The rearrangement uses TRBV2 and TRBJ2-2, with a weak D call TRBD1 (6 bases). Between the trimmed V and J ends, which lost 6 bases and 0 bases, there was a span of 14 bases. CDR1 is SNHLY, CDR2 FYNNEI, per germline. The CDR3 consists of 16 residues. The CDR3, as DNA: TGTGCCAGCAGCCTGTCTGGGGGCGCGAACACCGGGGAGCTGTTTTTT. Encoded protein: CASSLSGGANTGELFF.

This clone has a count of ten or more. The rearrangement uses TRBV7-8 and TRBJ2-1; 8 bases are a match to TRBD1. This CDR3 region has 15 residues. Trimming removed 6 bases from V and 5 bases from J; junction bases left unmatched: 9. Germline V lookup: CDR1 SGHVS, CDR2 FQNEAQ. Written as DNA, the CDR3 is TGTGCCAGCAGTGGACAGGGCCGACAAGACAATGAGCAGTTCTTC. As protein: CASSGQGRQDNEQFF.